Below, 27 T cell receptor beta chains from the same sample are listed, as sequenced in a study of T cell changes during pregnancy in multiple sclerosis. TCRdb's copy holds only in-frame clones and misses some; the assay was immunoSEQ multiplex PCR. The sample has approximately 20,000 clones; about nine tenths are singletons. Sample: CD8+ T cells from peripheral blood mononuclear cells, taken in the second trimester of pregnancy. The receptor set was obtained from a female donor in good health, enrolled as a control in a pregnancy study.

The table lists this clone with a few counts. The V and J genes are TRBV9 and TRBJ2-3; 8 bases map to TRBD2. The germline V gene has CDR1 SGDLS and CDR2 YYNGEE. The CDR3 is 14 amino acids. V lost 6 bases and J lost 1; bases outside the gene matches: 4. The CDR3 DNA is TGTGCCAGCACCGAAGCGGGGGGCACAGATACGCAGTATTTT. Amino acid sequence: CASTEAGGTDTQYF.

This chain uses TRBV7-9 with TRBJ1-4; no definite D call. Trimming pared 8 bases from V and 3 bases from J, leaving 13 bases between. The CDR3 has 14 residues. CDR1 is SEHNR, CDR2 FQNEAQ, per germline (reference sequence). The CDR3 sequence is CASRSPAANEKLFF. The CDR3, as DNA: TGTGCCAGCCGAAGCCCGGCGGCTAATGAAAAACTGTTTTTT.

The J gene is TRBJ2-2, the V gene TRBV7-6; D possibly corresponds to TRBD2 (5 bases). The CDR3 has 16 residues. Germline V gene data show CDR1 as SGHVS and CDR2 as FNYEAQ. V was pared by 5 bases and J by 7 bases, with 20 bases between. As DNA, the CDR3 is TGTGCCAGCAGCCAAGGGCAACTAGGGTCGGGCGGGGAGCTGTTTTTT. Its protein is CASSQGQLGSGGELFF. The full variable domain, with the rest looked up from reference TRBV7-6 and TRBJ2-2, is GAGVSQSPRYKVTKRGQDVALRCDPISGHVSLYWYRQALGQGPEFLTYFNYEAQQDKSGLPNDRFSAERPEGSISTLTIQRTEQRDSAMYRCASSQGQLGSGGELFFGEGSRLTVL.

This rearrangement joins TRBV5-8 to TRBJ2-1, with 10 positions matching TRBD1. V shed 1 base and J 6 bases; nucleotides not matched to a gene: 4. CDR1 is SGHTS, CDR2 YDEGEE, per germline. The CDR3 consists of 15 residues. CDR3 nucleotide sequence: TGTGCCAGCAGCTTGAGACAGGGGGCAGGCAATGAGCAGTTCTTC. Translated: CASSLRQGAGNEQFF.

The V call is TRBV5-5, the J call TRBJ1-2; 7 bases map to TRBD1. Germline loops: CDR1 SGHKS, CDR2 YYEKEE (reference sequence). The trim removed 2 bases at V and 5 bases at J, leaving 3 bases unmatched. There are 13 residues in the CDR3. Here the CDR3 DNA reads TGTGCCAGCAGCTTAGGGACAGAATATGGCTACACCTTC. Protein sequence: CASSLGTEYGYTF. Full variable domain (remainder filled in from reference TRBV5-5 and TRBJ1-2): DAGVTQSPTHLIKTRGQQVTLRCSPISGHKSVSWYQQVLGQGPQFIFQYYEKEERGRGNFPDRFSARQFPNYSSELNVNALLLGDSALYLCASSLGTEYGYTFGSGTRLTVV.

The chain is built from TRBV9 and TRBJ2-3; no reliable D call. The CDR3 is made up of 15 amino acids. V dropped 0 bases and J dropped 1 base, with 9 bases sitting between them. Germline V gene lookup returns CDR1 SGDLS and CDR2 YYNGEE. The CDR3 is CASSVARSGTDTQYF. CDR3 DNA sequence: TGTGCCAGCAGCGTAGCTCGGTCTGGCACAGATACGCAGTATTTT.

The rearrangement links TRBV7-8 to TRBJ2-5, with D possibly being TRBD2 (5 bases). Trimming removed 1 base from V and 1 base from J, with 10 bases in between. The CDR3 has 15 residues. CDR1 SGHVS and CDR2 FQNEAQ come from the germline V gene. In nucleotides, the CDR3 is TGTGCCAGCAGCTTAGGGGCGGGTACCCAAGAGACCCAGTACTTC. Protein: CASSLGAGTQETQYF. Drawing the rest from reference TRBV7-8 and TRBJ2-5, the complete variable domain is GAGVSQSPRYKVAKRGQDVALRCDPISGHVSLFWYQQALGQGPEFLTYFQNEAQLDKSGLPSDRFFAERPEGSVSTLKIQRTQQEDSAVYLCASSLGAGTQETQYFGPGTRLLVL.

This clone was counted a single time. The V gene is TRBV20-1, the J gene TRBJ1-2; the D gene is possibly TRBD1 (5 bases). Germline loops: CDR1 DFQATT, CDR2 SNEGSKA (reference sequence). V lost 6 bases to trimming and J lost 7 bases, with 12 bases between them. There are 11 residues in the CDR3. CDR3 residues: CSARGEGGYTF. For the CDR3, the DNA is TGCAGTGCGCGGGGGGAGGGTGGCTACACCTTC.

This chain links TRBV6-5 with TRBJ1-1; the D gene is possibly TRBD1 (5 bases). Germline loops: CDR1 MNHEY, CDR2 SVGAGI. This CDR3 contains 13 residues. Trimming removed 7 bases from V and 6 bases from J, with 15 bases in between. The CDR3 loop reads CASTLGGGAEAFF. CDR3 nucleotides: TGTGCCAGCACCCTCGGCGGGGGGGCTGAAGCTTTCTTT.

The chain uses TRBV28 and TRBJ2-7, with a weak D call TRBD2 (6 bases). The CDR3 length is 15 residues. Trimming removed 7 bases from V and 2 bases from J, with 18 bases in between. Germline CDR1 is MDHEN and CDR2 is SYDVKM. For the CDR3, the DNA is TGTGCCAGCAACCGTCGAGGAGGGGCCGCCTACGAGCAGTACTTC. This codes for CASNRRGGAAYEQYF. The full variable domain, rest sourced from reference TRBV28 and TRBJ2-7, is DVKVTQSSRYLVKRTGEKVFLECVQDMDHENMFWYRQDPGLGLRLIYFSYDVKMKEKGDIPEGYSVSREKKERFSLILESASTNQTSMYLCASNRRGGAAYEQYFGPGTRLTVT.

The rearrangement uses TRBV7-9 and TRBJ2-2; D is possibly TRBD2 (5 bases). Germline-derived CDR1 and CDR2 are SEHNR and FQNEAQ (reference sequence). This CDR3 has 13 residues. The ends were cut back, 5 bases at V and 6 bases at J, with 10 bases in the middle. The CDR3: CASSRTGAGELFF. CDR3 nucleotide sequence: TGTGCCAGCAGCCGGACCGGGGCCGGGGAGCTGTTTTTT.

The rearrangement uses TRBV19 and TRBJ2-7; TRBD2 is a possible D gene (5 bases). This CDR3 contains 15 residues. Trimming shortened V by 1 base and J by 7 bases, and 17 bases separated the two germline ends. The germline gives CDR1 LNHDA, CDR2 SQIVND (reference sequence). CDR3 nucleotide sequence: TGTGCCAGTAGTATAGTGCTTTCCCCCCCGGGGGAGCAGTACTTC. This gives the protein CASSIVLSPPGEQYF.

The chain has TRBV19 and TRBJ1-2; D not resolved. V shed 10 bases and J shed 11 bases, with 17 bases lying between them. This CDR3 has 11 amino acids. From germline, CDR1 is LNHDA and CDR2 SQIVND (reference sequence). CDR3 amino acids: CATWAYRGYTF. The CDR3 DNA sequence: TGTGCCACCTGGGCCTACCGAGGGTACACCTTC.

The rearrangement uses TRBV16 and TRBJ2-1; 7 bases align to TRBD2. Germline trimming cut 4 bases from V and 6 bases from J; bases unmatched to any gene: 3. The CDR3 covers 13 residues. The V gene's germline CDR1 is KGHSY and CDR2 FQNENV. The CDR3 coding sequence is TGTGCCAGCAGCCTAAGCGGGGCCAATGAGCAGTTCTTC. Amino acids: CASSLSGANEQFF.

The chain has TRBV7-6 and TRBJ2-3; tentatively, D is TRBD1 (5 bases). V lost 7 bases and J lost 4, with 6 bases in between. The CDR3 covers 11 residues. CDR1 and CDR2 (germline): SGHVS, FNYEAQ. The CDR3 bases are TGTGCCAGCAAAGGGGCAGATACGCAGTATTTT. The encoded protein is CASKGADTQYF.

V is TRBV6-1 and J is TRBJ2-5; 10 nucleotides align to TRBD2. Germline CDR1 MNHNS, CDR2 SASEGT. The trim removed 8 bases at V and 2 bases at J, leaving 8 bases unmatched. This CDR3 spans 15 amino acids. The CDR3 bases are TGTGCCAGCTCCTATTATAGCGGGGGGCAAGAGACCCAGTACTTC. Encoded protein: CASSYYSGGQETQYF.

CDR3 bases: TGTGCCTGGAGAGCCCTAGAAGCTTTCTTT. Protein sequence: CAWRALEAFF. This chain uses TRBV30 with TRBJ1-1, with D unclear. The V and J ends lost 3 bases and 8 bases respectively, with 7 bases between them. This CDR3 has 10 residues. CDR1 GTSNPN and CDR2 SVGIG come from the germline V gene (reference sequence).

The gene calls are TRBV5-1 and TRBJ2-7; 7 nucleotides line up with TRBD1. This CDR3 is 15 amino acids long. Germline loops: CDR1 SGHRS, CDR2 YFSETQ. With 4 bases clipped from V and 2 bases from J, the junction kept 9 bases outside the gene matches. The DNA of the CDR3 is TGCGCCAGCAGCGTAACCCGGGACAGCACCTACGAGCAGTACTTC. It encodes CASSVTRDSTYEQYF.

This chain uses TRBV19 with TRBJ2-7; 12 nucleotides align to TRBD2. Germline V lookup: CDR1 LNHDA, CDR2 SQIVND (reference sequence). This CDR3 has 13 amino acids. The V segment lost 9 bases and the J segment 1 base; nucleotides outside the gene matches: 1. The DNA of the CDR3 is TGTGCCAGCGGACTAGCGGGATCCTACGAGCAGTACTTC. It encodes CASGLAGSYEQYF.

The chain carries TRBV19 and TRBJ1-2, with 7 nucleotides matching TRBD1. V shed 5 bases and J 5 bases; nucleotides not matched to a gene: 2. Germline V gene data show CDR1 as LNHDA and CDR2 as SQIVND (reference sequence). There are 12 residues in the CDR3. CDR3 DNA: TGTGCCAGTAGTCAGACAGGGTATGGCTACACCTTC. This codes for CASSQTGYGYTF.

The chain has TRBV19 and TRBJ1-1, with D hard to call. The CDR3 has 12 residues. The V and J ends lost 6 bases and 0 bases respectively, with 5 bases between them. CDR1 and CDR2 (germline): LNHDA, SQIVND (reference sequence). The CDR3 DNA follows: TGTGCCAGTAGCCAGATGAACACTGAAGCTTTCTTT. As protein: CASSQMNTEAFF. The full variable domain, completed using reference TRBV19 and TRBJ1-1, is DGGITQSPKYLFRKEGQNVTLSCEQNLNHDAMYWYRQDPGQGLRLIYYSQIVNDFQKGDIAEGYSVSREKKESFPLTVTSAQKNPTAFYLCASSQMNTEAFFGQGTRLTVV.

The chain carries TRBV9 and TRBJ1-5, with 7 nucleotides matching TRBD1. CDR3 length equals 17 residues. CDR1 and CDR2 from the germline V gene are SGDLS and YYNGEE. Trimming took 4 bases from V and 0 from J; bases not matched to a gene: 10. CDR3 nucleotides: TGTGCCAGCAGCCCTGAGTGGGACAGCTATAGCAATCAGCCCCAGCATTTT. Translating it yields CASSPEWDSYSNQPQHF.

J is TRBJ2-3 and V is TRBV14; the D gene is possibly TRBD1 (6 bases). The CDR3 has 15 amino acids. From germline, CDR1 is SGHDN and CDR2 FVKESK. Trimming stripped 5 bases from V and 2 bases from J, with 14 bases between. The CDR3 is CASSFGQYNTDTQYF. CDR3 DNA sequence: TGTGCCAGCAGCTTTGGACAGTACAACACAGATACGCAGTATTTT.

This clone turned up a few times. The J gene is TRBJ1-1, the V gene TRBV14; no reliable D call. There are 14 residues in the CDR3. In germline, CDR1 is SGHDN, CDR2 FVKESK. Trimming cost V 6 bases and J 0 bases, with 11 bases left between them. Here the CDR3 reads CASSYAGLNTEAFF. Here the CDR3 DNA reads TGTGCCAGCAGTTACGCGGGTTTGAACACTGAAGCTTTCTTT.

The chain combines TRBV21-1 with TRBJ2-6; TRBD1 is the table's D call, not checked against the DNA. TRBV21-1 corresponds to a pseudogene. The CDR3 sequence is 20 residues long. As DNA, the CDR3 is TGTGCCAGCAGCCCGCGTTCCGAACGTGGGCCCCCCTCTGGGGCCAACGTCCTGACTTTC. Its protein product is CASSPRSERGPPSGANVLTF.

The chain carries TRBV27 and TRBJ2-3, with 12 bases aligning to TRBD2. The ends lost 5 bases at V and 0 bases at J; junction bases unmatched: 3. Germline values: CDR1 MNHEY, CDR2 SMNVEV (reference sequence). The CDR3 spans 16 residues. Here the CDR3 reads CASSIGLAGSTDTQYF. The CDR3 coding sequence is TGTGCCAGCAGTATCGGACTAGCGGGGAGCACAGATACGCAGTATTTT.

The genes are TRBV9 and TRBJ2-1; 9 bases line up with TRBD2. Unmatched junction bases numbered 17, after V lost 0 bases and J lost 10 bases. The germline gives CDR1 SGDLS, CDR2 YYNGEE. This CDR3 is 18 amino acids long. CDR3: CASSVEGLSGGQGDEQFF. DNA of the CDR3: TGTGCCAGCAGCGTAGAAGGACTAAGCGGGGGGCAGGGGGACGAGCAGTTCTTC.